This TCR beta chain was sequenced during a study of blood T cells in healthy people across ages. Through a sample-barcoded 5' primer and a J-beta primer mix, a second PCR was run for roughly 6 to 11 cycles. TCRdb called the 5' RACE reads again in MiXCR, with one record for every CDR3 protein. The data hold about 1.4 million distinct CDR3 sequences, with 55% to 75% observed a single time. This clonotype was picked up many times. Sequenced sample: blood. The sequence was obtained from a man between 18 and 29 years old in good health.

This CDR3 is CASSFEETQYF. The CDR3 nucleotides read TGTGCCAGCAGTTTTGAAGAGACCCAGTACTTC. The chain carries TRBV12-3 or TRBV12-4 and TRBJ2-5; no definite D call. The germline V and J ends were trimmed by 3 bases and 3 bases, with 2 bases remaining between them. The CDR3 has 11 residues.